Listed here are 13 T cell receptor beta chains from one sample, sequenced in a study of T cell responses to AZD1222 COVID-19 vaccine (dated by TCRdb to the early 2020s). Library preparation employed the immunoSEQ multiplex PCR assay. TCRdb re-hosts the immuneACCESS table, in-frame sequences only. Its copies lack some clones; in the studies checked, an unresolved V gene accounts for under half of them, and the cause for the rest is not known. The sample records about 120,000 clones, around 86% of which are singletons. Of the sample, 1.2% is held by the ten largest clones. The time point label corresponds to: baseline before first vaccination. Sequencing used peripheral blood, obtained on day 0 of AZD1222 vaccination. The receptors here all came from an adult in good health.

The chain joins TRBV19 to TRBJ2-7; 7 bases line up with TRBD1. CDR3 length: 12 amino acids. The V gene end was trimmed by 10 bases and the J gene end by 3 bases; junction bases not matched to a gene: 6. Germline CDR1 LNHDA, CDR2 SQIVND (reference sequence). The CDR3 coding sequence is TGTGCCACCTCGACAGGGCACTACGAGCAGTACTTC. It specifies CATSTGHYEQYF.

This clone was picked up one time. CDR3 sequence reads: CASSVQGVPNYGYTF. The CDR3 DNA is TGTGCCAGCAGCGTTCAAGGGGTCCCCAACTATGGCTACACCTTC. The chain is built from TRBV5-4 and TRBJ1-2; possible D gene TRBD1, 5 bases. Trimming took 4 bases from V and 2 from J, leaving 15 bases between them. The CDR3 has 15 residues. CDR1 is SGHNT and CDR2 is YYREEE in the germline V gene (reference sequence).

This chain's CDR3 is CASSSDSYSNQPQHF. CDR3 nucleotide sequence: TGTGCCAGCAGCTCTGACAGTTATAGCAATCAGCCCCAGCATTTT. V gene TRBV7-9 combines with J gene TRBJ1-5, with D possibly being TRBD1 (5 bases). V shed 4 bases and J shed 0 bases, with 10 bases lying between them. The CDR3 contains 15 residues. Germline CDR1 and CDR2: SEHNR and FQNEAQ (reference sequence).

The chain employs TRBV5-1 and TRBJ1-2; 7 positions agree with TRBD1. The V gene end was trimmed by 0 bases and the J gene end by 4 bases; junction bases not matched to a gene: 6. From germline, CDR1 is SGHRS and CDR2 YFSETQ. The CDR3 has 15 residues. The CDR3 loop is CASSLGQGGSYGYTF. The CDR3, as DNA: TGCGCCAGCAGCTTGGGACAGGGCGGCTCCTATGGCTACACCTTC.

The genes are TRBV9 and TRBJ2-2, with D perhaps matching TRBD1 or TRBD2 (5 bases each). Trimming pared 3 bases from V and 4 bases from J, leaving 10 bases between. The germline V gene encodes CDR1 SGDLS and CDR2 YYNGEE. There are 14 residues in the CDR3. The DNA for the CDR3 is TGTGCCAGCAGCGGAGGGGTAGGCACCGGGGAGCTGTTTTTT. Its translation is CASSGGVGTGELFF.

The V and J genes are TRBV2 and TRBJ2-6, with D perhaps TRBD1 or TRBD2 (5 bases each). V was clipped by 7 bases and J by 0 bases, with 16 bases between them. CDR1 and CDR2 (germline): SNHLY, FYNNEI. The CDR3 spans 17 residues. CDR3 nucleotide sequence: TGTGCCAGCACCCCCTTGGGGGTTCTCTCTGGGGCCAACGTCCTGACTTTC. This translates into CASTPLGVLSGANVLTF. Supplemented by reference TRBV2 and TRBJ2-6, the full variable domain reads EPEVTQTPSHQVTQMGQEVILRCVPISNHLYFYWYRQILGQKVEFLVSFYNNEISEKSEIFDDQFSVERPDGSNFTLKIRSTKLEDSAMYFCASTPLGVLSGANVLTFGAGSRLTVL.

The V gene is TRBV6-1, the J gene TRBJ1-1; TRBD1 is a possible D gene (5 bases). V was shortened by 3 bases and J by 7 bases, with 9 bases between the two germline ends. CDR1 and CDR2 from the germline V gene are MNHNS and SASEGT. The CDR3 is 12 residues long. CDR3: CASSEGGSEAFF. The CDR3 DNA reads as TGTGCCAGCAGTGAGGGGGGGAGTGAAGCTTTCTTT.

V usage is TRBV4-3 and J usage is TRBJ1-4; D is unclear. Germline V lookup: CDR1 LGHNA, CDR2 YSLEER. V was trimmed by 0 bases and J by 5 bases, leaving 22 bases between them. The CDR3 sequence is 19 residues long. CDR3 region: CASSQDPVRTTLSNEKLFF. Here the CDR3 DNA reads TGCGCCAGCAGCCAAGATCCGGTAAGGACGACCCTCTCGAATGAAAAACTGTTTTTT.

The rearrangement joins TRBV4-1 to TRBJ2-7, with a possible D match to TRBD2 (5 bases). The V gene's germline CDR1 is MGHRA and CDR2 YSYEKL. Trimming cost V 3 bases and J 1 base, with 16 bases left between them. The CDR3 has 16 residues. Here the CDR3 reads CASSQRSLTRSYEQYF. The CDR3 bases are TGCGCCAGCAGCCAGCGTTCCTTAACTAGGTCCTACGAGCAGTACTTC.

This clone has only a few counts. The chain's CDR3 is CASQAYNRATGELFF. CDR3 DNA sequence: TGTGCCAGCCAGGCGTATAACAGGGCCACGGGGGAGCTGTTTTTT. The J gene is TRBJ2-2, the V gene TRBV21-1; the D call of TRBD1 is as the table states it, not checked on the DNA. TRBV21-1 is a known pseudogene. The length of the CDR3 is 15 residues.

A few counts support this clone. The rearrangement joins TRBV5-1 to TRBJ1-1; 8 bases line up with TRBD1. With 1 base clipped from V and 0 bases from J, the junction kept 14 bases outside the gene matches. The CDR3 loop spans 19 amino acids. The V gene's germline CDR1 is SGHRS and CDR2 YFSETQ. In nucleotides, the CDR3 is TGCGCCAGCAGCTTGCTCATTTGGACAGGGCGGGCGGTGAACACTGAAGCTTTCTTT. Translating it yields CASSLLIWTGRAVNTEAFF. The full variable domain, with the rest looked up from reference TRBV5-1 and TRBJ1-1, is KAGVTQTPRYLIKTRGQQVTLSCSPISGHRSVSWYQQTPGQGLQFLFEYFSETQRNKGNFPGRFSGRQFSNSRSEMNVSTLELGDSALYLCASSLLIWTGRAVNTEAFFGQGTRLTVV.

The J gene is TRBJ1-2, the V gene TRBV6-5; weak D call: TRBD1 (5 bases). V lost 6 bases and J lost 2, with 13 bases in between. CDR1 is MNHEY and CDR2 is SVGAGI in the germline V gene. The CDR3 consists of 14 residues. The CDR3 protein is CASRAPGYNYGYTF. CDR3 in DNA: TGTGCCAGCAGGGCTCCAGGGTACAACTATGGCTACACCTTC.

This chain links TRBV14 with TRBJ1-2; unclear D gene. Trimming cost V 4 bases and J 4 bases, with 16 bases left between them. The CDR3 extends over 15 amino acids. Per the germline V gene, CDR1 is SGHDN and CDR2 is FVKESK. The CDR3 sequence: CASSPTRWEGYGYTF. CDR3 bases: TGTGCCAGCAGCCCCACTAGGTGGGAAGGCTATGGCTACACCTTC.